These 26 T cell receptor beta chains were all obtained from the same sample, sequenced in a study of CD8 T cells in ankylosing spondylitis. In TCRdb, the 5' RACE reads were re-called with MiXCR into one record per CDR3 protein. The sample has roughly 230,000 distinct CDR3 sequences, less than 9.5% seen once; the top ten hold roughly 4.9%. Sequenced input: blood, either unsorted or a sorted T cell fraction (not recorded which). Receptor source: a female donor with ankylosing spondylitis or in good health (not recorded which).

This clonotype was counted many times. The chain carries TRBV21-1 and TRBJ2-4; the listed D gene, TRBD1, was not tested against the DNA. TRBV21-1 corresponds to a pseudogene. The CDR3 length is 18 residues. CDR3 loop: CASSKRGQGMKAKNIQYF. The CDR3 DNA sequence: TGTGCCAGCAGCAAAAGAGGACAGGGGATGAAGGCCAAAAACATTCAGTACTTC.

Many counts were recorded for this clonotype. The chain recombines TRBV18 with TRBJ1-3, with no clear D. CDR3 length: 11 amino acids. The germline V and J ends were trimmed by 3 bases and 7 bases, with 4 bases remaining between them. Germline lookup yields CDR1 KGHSH and CDR2 LQKENI. The CDR3 DNA reads TGTGCCAGCTCACCCGAGAACACCATATATTTT. As protein: CASSPENTIYF.

The sample holds many counts of this clonotype. This chain connects TRBV4-3 to TRBJ2-3; D unclear. V shed 0 bases and J shed 5 bases, with 6 bases lying between them. There are 13 residues in the CDR3. From germline, CDR1 is LGHNA and CDR2 YSLEER. The chain's CDR3 is CASSQDDGDTQYF. CDR3 coding DNA: TGCGCCAGCAGCCAAGATGACGGAGATACGCAGTATTTT.

This clonotype was counted ten times or more. The chain joins TRBV12-2 to TRBJ2-5; the D call in the table, TRBD1, was not verified against the DNA. TRBV12-2 is reported as a pseudogene. The CDR3 has 15 amino acids. The CDR3 bases are TGTGCAAGTCGCCCCTCCCGTGACAGGAAAGAGACCCAGTACTTC. Translated, it gives CASRPSRDRKETQYF.

The chain uses TRBV30 and TRBJ2-1; D is perhaps TRBD2 (6 bases). Trimming left V 3 bases short and J 9 bases short, with 12 bases between. CDR3 size: 12 residues. CDR1 is GTSNPN and CDR2 is SVGIG in the germline V gene (reference sequence). CDR3 region: CAWRAIGGEQFF. In DNA form, the CDR3 reads TGTGCCTGGAGGGCCATCGGGGGTGAGCAGTTCTTC.

This clonotype was observed at least ten times. V and J are TRBV12-3 or TRBV12-4 and TRBJ2-7; weak D call: TRBD2 (6 bases). The CDR3 extends over 14 amino acids. V lost 4 bases and J 5 bases, leaving 15 bases between the germline ends. CDR3 region: CASSSSGGWDEQYF. CDR3 sequence (DNA): TGTGCCAGCAGTTCATCCGGGGGTTGGGACGAGCAGTACTTC.

Ten or more counts support this clonotype. CDR3 coding DNA: TGTGCCAGCAGTTTAGCGGGAGGGGAGCAGTACTTC. The encoded protein is CASSLAGGEQYF. The chain recombines TRBV12-3 or TRBV12-4 with TRBJ2-7, with 7 positions matching TRBD2. V trimming: 0 bases; J trimming: 7 bases; junction bases outside the gene matches: 0. This CDR3 is 12 amino acids long.

This clonotype was found a few times. The chain employs TRBV5-4 and TRBJ2-1; TRBD2 matches 9 bases. CDR1 and CDR2 (germline): SGHNT, YYREEE (reference sequence). This CDR3 has 17 residues. V dropped 2 bases and J dropped 1; count of bases not matched to a gene: 7. CDR3 sequence reads: CASSFNLAGASYNEQFF. In nucleotides, the CDR3 is TGTGCCAGCAGCTTTAATTTAGCGGGAGCTTCCTACAATGAGCAGTTCTTC.

This clonotype has at least ten counts. This chain uses TRBV4-1 with TRBJ2-7; D ambiguous. This CDR3 contains 12 residues. The ends were cut back, 4 bases at V and 6 bases at J, with 10 bases in the middle. Germline CDR1 MGHRA, CDR2 YSYEKL. DNA of the CDR3: TGCGCCAGCAGCCCTGGGGTCGCCGAGCAGTACTTC. Its translation is CASSPGVAEQYF.

This clonotype was seen at least ten times. The CDR3 DNA sequence: TGTGCCAGCACCATCTTAAGCGGGAGCACAGATACGCAGTATTTT. Translation: CASTILSGSTDTQYF. The chain combines TRBV11-2 with TRBJ2-3; D might be TRBD2 (6 bases). V was shortened by 7 bases and J by 0 bases, with 14 bases between the two germline ends. Looked up from germline, CDR1 is SGHAT and CDR2 is FQNNGV. The CDR3 contains 15 residues.

This clonotype showed up many times. The chain recombines TRBV7-6 with TRBJ2-7, with D hard to call. V gave up 5 bases and J gave up 6 bases, with 11 bases separating them. This CDR3 spans 12 amino acids. Per germline, CDR1 SGHVS and CDR2 FNYEAQ. The CDR3 protein is CASSPPAGEQYF. In DNA form, the CDR3 reads TGTGCCAGCAGCCCACCGGCTGGCGAGCAGTACTTC.

This clonotype was observed many times. The rearrangement joins TRBV6-5 to TRBJ2-1; 8 bases match TRBD2. This CDR3 contains 16 residues. The junction had 16 bases not matched to a gene; V was cut back by 6 bases and J by 9 bases. Germline CDR1 reads MNHEY; CDR2 reads SVGAGI. The CDR3, as DNA: TGTGCCAGCAGCCGACTCGGGACTAGAGATCTTGGTGAGCAGTTCTTC. Protein product: CASSRLGTRDLGEQFF.

This clonotype was counted many times. The chain recombines TRBV7-8 with TRBJ2-2; 10 bases match TRBD1. J gave up 3 bases and V 0 bases, and 1 base lay outside the gene matches. The germline CDR1 and CDR2 sequences are SGHVS and FQNEAQ. The CDR3 runs to 16 residues. The CDR3 protein is CASSLAGTGDTGELFF. For the CDR3, the DNA is TGTGCCAGCAGCTTAGCCGGGACAGGGGACACCGGGGAGCTGTTTTTT.

A word on this clonotype: Possible read error: a much larger clone is one base away. The rearrangement joins TRBV20-1 to TRBJ2-1; 9 nucleotides agree with TRBD2. V shed 1 base, J shed 7 bases, and the junction held 8 bases outside the gene matches. The CDR3 loop spans 15 amino acids. Germline CDR1 is DFQATT and CDR2 is SNEGSKA (reference sequence). Here the CDR3 DNA reads TGCAGTGCTAGAGGCCGACTAGCGGTAAGAAATGAGCAGTTCTTC. This translates into CSARGRLAVRNEQFF.

A note on this clonotype: This may be a read error, as it is one base from a much larger clone. The chain combines TRBV10-3 with TRBJ1-4, with D perhaps matching TRBD1 (5 bases). Germline assignment: CDR1 ENHRY and CDR2 SYGVKD. The CDR3 has 12 residues. Trimming removed 6 bases at V and 6 bases at J, with 8 bases between. CDR3 region: CAIRGADEKLFF. The DNA of the CDR3 is TGTGCCATCAGAGGGGCTGATGAAAAACTGTTTTTT.

This clonotype was detected ten times or more. The gene calls are TRBV5-1 and TRBJ2-5; perhaps TRBD2 as D (5 bases). The CDR3 covers 17 residues. Germline assignment: CDR1 SGHRS and CDR2 YFSETQ. The V end was cut by 0 bases, the J end by 5 bases, with 20 bases between. CDR3 nucleotide sequence: TGCGCCAGCAGCTTGGAAGGAAGTCGGCGGCCGGGGGAGACCCAGTACTTC. Residues: CASSLEGSRRPGETQYF.

This clonotype came up many times. J is TRBJ1-5 and V is TRBV7-2; no reliable D call. Germline CDR1 is SGHTA and CDR2 is FQGNSA. V gave up 6 bases and J gave up 3 bases, with 6 bases separating them. The CDR3 runs to 12 residues. CDR3: CASSQSNQPQHF. DNA for the CDR3: TGTGCCAGCAGTCAATCCAATCAGCCCCAGCATTTT.

This clonotype was seen at least ten times. CDR3 sequence: CASSQGLAPYNEQFF. CDR3 coding DNA: TGTGCCAGCAGCCAAGGACTAGCGCCTTACAATGAGCAGTTCTTC. This chain joins TRBV7-9 and TRBJ2-1, with 9 bases identical to TRBD2. The V gene's germline CDR1 is SEHNR and CDR2 FQNEAQ (reference sequence). V dropped 5 bases and J dropped 4; count of bases not matched to a gene: 6. This CDR3 has 15 residues.

This clonotype has at least ten counts. The chain couples TRBV15 to TRBJ1-2; 8 bases are a match to TRBD1. The V gene's germline CDR1 is LNHNV and CDR2 YYDKDF (reference sequence). The CDR3 totals 15 residues. With 4 bases clipped from V and 7 bases from J, the junction kept 11 bases outside the gene matches. The CDR3 nucleotides read TGTGCCACCAGCAAATTGGACAGGGAGGGGACTGGCTACACCTTC. It yields the protein CATSKLDREGTGYTF.

In its sample, this clonotype was seen many times. The chain combines TRBV11-1 with TRBJ2-3; D is possibly TRBD2 (6 bases). This CDR3 spans 17 amino acids. V gave up 5 bases and J gave up 5 bases, with 23 bases separating them. Germline-derived CDR1 and CDR2 are SGHAT and FQDESV (reference sequence). The DNA for the CDR3 is TGTGCCAGCAGCGGACTCTCAGCGGGTAGATATGGAGATACGCAGTATTTT. Amino acid sequence: CASSGLSAGRYGDTQYF. Full variable domain (remainder filled in from reference TRBV11-1 and TRBJ2-3): EAEVAQSPRYKITEKSQAVAFWCDPISGHATLYWYRQILGQGPELLVQFQDESVVDDSQLPKDRFSAERLKGVDSTLKIQPAELGDSAMYLCASSGLSAGRYGDTQYFGPGTRLTVL.

This clonotype was recorded many times. The chain is built from TRBV7-2 and TRBJ1-1; 12 bases match TRBD1. The germline V gene has CDR1 SGHTA and CDR2 FQGNSA. J lost 4 bases, V lost 5 bases, and 5 bases had no gene match. This CDR3 comprises 15 residues. The CDR3 reads CASSRDRGPSTEAFF. The CDR3 DNA reads as TGTGCCAGCAGCCGGGACAGGGGGCCCAGCACTGAAGCTTTCTTT.

This clonotype appeared many times. The rearrangement joins TRBV10-3 to TRBJ2-3; D gene uncertain. The V gene lost 4 bases and the J gene lost 4 bases, with 15 bases spanning the gap. The CDR3 length is 15 residues. Germline CDR1 ENHRY, CDR2 SYGVKD. CDR3 residues: CAISGGPKGADTQYF. CDR3 nucleotide sequence: TGTGCCATCAGTGGGGGTCCTAAGGGCGCAGATACGCAGTATTTT.

This clonotype appeared many times. V is TRBV5-6 and J is TRBJ2-1; no clear D. The CDR3 contains 12 residues. Germline values: CDR1 SGHDT, CDR2 YYEEEE. Between the trimmed V and J ends, which lost 1 base and 8 bases, there was a span of 7 bases. The CDR3 nucleotides read TGTGCCAGCAGCTTGTTAGGGTATGAGCAGTTCTTC. Protein: CASSLLGYEQFF.

This clonotype was recorded at least ten times. The chain links TRBV29-1 to TRBJ2-1, with TRBD1 matching over 9 bases. Germline CDR1 is SQVTM and CDR2 is ANQGSEA. The CDR3 length is 12 residues. Trimming removed 6 bases from V and 15 bases from J; junction bases left unmatched: 12. The CDR3 nucleotides are TGCAGCGTCGAATCCCTTGACAGGGGGTGGTTCTTC. Translating it yields CSVESLDRGWFF.

This clonotype turned up a few times. The CDR3: CASSPTATNEKLFF. The DNA for the CDR3 is TGTGCCAGCAGCCCCACAGCAACTAATGAAAAACTGTTTTTT. The V and J genes are TRBV3-1 and TRBJ1-4; D is unclear. Germline CDR1 is LGHDT and CDR2 is YNNKEL (reference sequence). Trimming cost V 4 bases and J 0 bases, with 6 bases left between them. This CDR3 is 14 amino acids long.

This clonotype was seen ten or more times. The chain has TRBV7-2 and TRBJ1-5; D gene uncertain. Trimming took 0 bases from V and 4 from J, leaving 10 bases between them. This CDR3 has 15 amino acids. CDR1 SGHTA and CDR2 FQGNSA come from the germline V gene. The CDR3 sequence: CASSLAPGPNQPQHF. In DNA, the CDR3 is TGTGCCAGCAGCTTAGCCCCCGGACCTAATCAGCCCCAGCATTTT.